This passage covers 32 T cell receptor beta chains from one sample sequenced in a study of T cells in Graves' hyperthyroidism and ophthalmopathy. RNA transcripts provided the source from which TCR beta CDR3 regions were amplified. Carried out on the TCR CDR3, a first-round RT-PCR used the HTBI primer set. Each CDR3 protein gets one entry after TCRdb re-called the multiplex PCR reads with MiXCR. Of about 420,000 distinct CDR3 sequences listed, about 15% were seen once; the top ten hold over 12%. Sequences were obtained from blood. Receptors originate from a woman between 18 and 29 years old with Graves' hyperthyroidism.

This clonotype was found many times. The J gene is TRBJ1-1, the V gene TRBV6-2 or TRBV6-3; TRBD1 might be the D (6 bases). This CDR3 has 18 residues. The V gene lost 2 bases and the J gene lost 0 bases, with 19 bases spanning the gap. Germline CDR1 MNHEY, CDR2 SVGEGT. This CDR3 is CASSYPGGGGSLNTEAFF. In DNA form, the CDR3 reads TGTGCCAGCAGTTACCCGGGAGGGGGGGGCTCCCTGAACACTGAAGCTTTCTTT.

This clonotype was seen repeatedly, ten times or more. The rearrangement uses TRBV20-1 and TRBJ1-1; D not certain. V shed 2 bases and J shed 2 bases, with 6 bases lying between them. The CDR3 extends over 12 amino acids. Germline V gene data show CDR1 as DFQATT and CDR2 as SNEGSKA (reference sequence). The CDR3 nucleotides read TGCAGTGCTAGAAGCGGAAACACTGAAGCTTTCTTT. Its protein is CSARSGNTEAFF.

This clonotype was counted ten times or more. The chain employs TRBV5-1 and TRBJ2-7; the D call may be TRBD1 or TRBD2 (7 bases each). This CDR3 has 15 residues. V was shortened by 0 bases and J by 7 bases, with 17 bases between the two germline ends. Germline lookup yields CDR1 SGHRS and CDR2 YFSETQ. Written as DNA, the CDR3 is TGCGCCAGCAGCTTGGCCGAAGGGACAGCGGGGGAGCAGTACTTC. Translated, it gives CASSLAEGTAGEQYF. Combining the CDR3 with reference TRBV5-1 and TRBJ2-7 gives the whole variable domain KAGVTQTPRYLIKTRGQQVTLSCSPISGHRSVSWYQQTPGQGLQFLFEYFSETQRNKGNFPGRFSGRQFSNSRSEMNVSTLELGDSALYLCASSLAEGTAGEQYFGPGTRLTVT.

The table lists this clonotype with a few counts. The J gene is TRBJ2-5, the V gene TRBV19; maybe TRBD2 (5 bases). CDR1 and CDR2 (germline): LNHDA, SQIVND (reference sequence). The CDR3 sequence is 15 residues long. The V end lost 0 bases, the J end lost 0 bases, and 8 bases lay between the germline ends. The CDR3 sequence is CASSIDRRNQETQYF. The CDR3 DNA is TGTGCCAGTAGTATAGATCGGAGGAACCAAGAGACCCAGTACTTC.

This clonotype was counted at least ten times. V usage is TRBV6-2 or TRBV6-3 and J usage is TRBJ2-1; no definite D call. The CDR3 spans 15 residues. V was trimmed by 8 bases and J by 4 bases, leaving 18 bases between them. Germline V lookup: CDR1 MNHEY, CDR2 SVGEGT. CDR3 DNA sequence: TGTGCCAGCGGCCTATGGGGAAAACCTTACAATGAGCAGTTCTTC. The encoded protein is CASGLWGKPYNEQFF.

There are many counts of this clonotype. V is TRBV19 and J is TRBJ2-1; D ambiguous. Deletions cut 5 bases from V and 0 bases from J, with 23 bases between. This CDR3 comprises 19 residues. Germline CDR1 reads LNHDA; CDR2 reads SQIVND (reference sequence). CDR3 sequence reads: CASSPRFSVAPSSYNEQFF. In DNA form, the CDR3 reads TGTGCCAGTAGTCCCCGTTTCAGCGTCGCGCCGAGCTCCTACAATGAGCAGTTCTTC. The variable domain in full, with the rest retrieved from reference TRBV19 and TRBJ2-1, is DGGITQSPKYLFRKEGQNVTLSCEQNLNHDAMYWYRQDPGQGLRLIYYSQIVNDFQKGDIAEGYSVSREKKESFPLTVTSAQKNPTAFYLCASSPRFSVAPSSYNEQFFGPGTRLTVL.

This clonotype was counted ten times or more. The V and J genes are TRBV6-9 and TRBJ2-7; a weak D match, TRBD1 (6 bases). The CDR3 loop spans 14 amino acids. V lost 0 bases, J lost 5 bases, and 11 bases lay in between. CDR1 and CDR2 (germline): MNHGY, SVAAGI. For the CDR3, the DNA is TGTGCCAGCAGTTATTCAGACAGGATACACGAGCAGTACTTC. Translating gives CASSYSDRIHEQYF.

Points on this clonotype: Just one base apart from a much larger clone, this may be a read error. This sequence joins TRBV5-5 and TRBJ2-7, with D uncertain. The CDR3 is 12 residues long. V lost 2 bases and J lost 9, with 12 bases in between. The germline gives CDR1 SGHKS, CDR2 YYEKEE (reference sequence). The CDR3 region is CASSLTENGQYF. The CDR3 DNA reads TGTGCCAGCAGCTTAACGGAGAATGGGCAGTACTTC.

This clonotype has a count of ten or more. This chain joins TRBV11-2 and TRBJ2-1, with a tentative D call TRBD2 (7 bases). V lost 5 bases and J lost 5, with 22 bases in between. CDR3 length equals 17 residues. The germline V gene has CDR1 SGHAT and CDR2 FQNNGV. This CDR3 is CASSTLLGGARNNEQFF. In nucleotides, the CDR3 is TGTGCCAGCAGCACCCTTCTAGGGGGGGCCCGGAACAATGAGCAGTTCTTC.

V is TRBV5-1 and J is TRBJ2-5, with 10 bases that match TRBD2. Germline V CDR1 and CDR2: SGHRS, YFSETQ. This CDR3 comprises 17 residues. The V gene end was trimmed by 0 bases and the J gene end by 4 bases; junction bases not matched to a gene: 9. CDR3 region: CASSLGAGGPLGETQYF. Written as DNA, the CDR3 is TGCGCCAGCAGCTTGGGAGCGGGAGGGCCGCTTGGAGAGACCCAGTACTTC.

This clonotype was counted many times. The chain joins TRBV19 to TRBJ2-1; 8 bases map to TRBD2. The CDR3 runs to 15 residues. CDR1 and CDR2 from the germline V gene are LNHDA and SQIVND (reference sequence). J lost 0 bases, V lost 7 bases, and 5 bases had no gene match. Here the CDR3 reads CASTVAGSSYNEQFF. CDR3 sequence (DNA): TGTGCCAGTACCGTAGCGGGGAGCTCCTACAATGAGCAGTTCTTC.

The V call is TRBV27, the J call TRBJ2-2; D is perhaps TRBD2 (6 bases). This CDR3 is 17 amino acids long. From germline, CDR1 is MNHEY and CDR2 SMNVEV (reference sequence). The germline V and J ends were trimmed by 4 bases and 5 bases, with 20 bases remaining between them. CDR3 DNA sequence: TGTGCCAGCAGTTCTAGACGGGGACTTATATTGACCGGGGAGCTGTTTTTT. Translating gives CASSSRRGLILTGELFF.

This clonotype was recorded a few times. The rearrangement uses TRBV29-1 and TRBJ2-7, with 7 bases lining up with TRBD1. Germline-derived CDR1 and CDR2 are SQVTM and ANQGSEA. V lost 7 bases and J lost 2; bases outside the gene matches: 5. The CDR3 sequence is 12 residues long. DNA for the CDR3: TGCAGCGCCTACGGGACAGCCTACGAGCAGTACTTC. Translated: CSAYGTAYEQYF.

This clonotype appeared many times. The chain is built from TRBV28 and TRBJ1-3; the D is unclear. Trimming stripped 6 bases from V and 0 bases from J, with 12 bases between. The CDR3 length is 15 residues. Germline V CDR1 and CDR2: MDHEN, SYDVKM. CDR3 DNA sequence: TGTGCCAGCAGGTCACAGCTCCCCTCTGGAAACACCATATATTTT. It yields the protein CASRSQLPSGNTIYF.

This clonotype was detected only a few times. This sequence joins TRBV7-2 and TRBJ2-4, with D maybe TRBD1 (6 bases). There are 19 residues in the CDR3. Germline CDR1 is SGHTA and CDR2 is FQGNSA. Trimming cost V 2 bases and J 0 bases, with 20 bases left between them. The CDR3: CASSLSVLGGQLAKNIQYF. CDR3 nucleotides: TGTGCCAGCAGCTTATCGGTGCTAGGGGGTCAGCTAGCCAAAAACATTCAGTACTTC.

This clonotype was counted many times. CDR3 loop: CASSQDRGYVGYTF. The CDR3 DNA sequence: TGTGCCAGCAGCCAAGATCGGGGGTATGTTGGCTACACCTTC. The V gene is TRBV3-1, the J gene TRBJ1-2; possible D gene TRBD1, 5 bases. Germline V lookup: CDR1 LGHDT, CDR2 YNNKEL (reference sequence). Trimming removed 0 bases at V and 7 bases at J, with 12 bases between. The CDR3 consists of 14 residues.

This clonotype was seen ten or more times. This chain links TRBV28 with TRBJ1-5; D perhaps matches TRBD1 (6 bases). CDR1 and CDR2 (germline): MDHEN, SYDVKM. This CDR3 has 16 residues. V was trimmed by 5 bases and J by 1 base, leaving 15 bases between them. The CDR3 is CASSLGGSTSNQPQHF. In nucleotides, the CDR3 is TGTGCCAGCAGTCTAGGGGGTAGTACGAGCAATCAGCCCCAGCATTTT.

This clonotype was seen at least ten times. CDR3 sequence: CASPKGVGETQYF. The DNA of the CDR3 is TGCGCCAGCCCCAAGGGGGTAGGGGAGACCCAGTACTTC. V gene TRBV10-1 combines with J gene TRBJ2-5; possible D gene TRBD1, 6 bases. The CDR3 sequence is 13 residues long. V gave up 8 bases and J gave up 5 bases, with 15 bases separating them. Germline lookup yields CDR1 WNHNN and CDR2 SYGVQD (reference sequence).

This clonotype was counted ten times or more. The chain combines TRBV4-1 with TRBJ2-2; 14 bases map to TRBD2. Germline V gene data show CDR1 as MGHRA and CDR2 as YSYEKL. V shed 0 bases and J 1 base; nucleotides not matched to a gene: 7. This CDR3 has 20 residues. CDR3 loop: CASSQDLGLAGGLNTGELFF. The CDR3 DNA is TGCGCCAGCAGCCAAGATTTAGGACTAGCGGGGGGCCTGAACACCGGGGAGCTGTTTTTT.

The sample holds a few counts of this clonotype. This CDR3 reads CASKARYQETQYF. CDR3 bases: TGTGCCAGCAAGGCGAGGTACCAAGAGACCCAGTACTTC. This rearrangement joins TRBV6-1 to TRBJ2-5; D remains ambiguous. The CDR3 loop spans 13 amino acids. V shed 7 bases and J shed 0 bases, with 9 bases lying between them. Germline V gene lookup returns CDR1 MNHNS and CDR2 SASEGT.

The V and J genes are TRBV24-1 and TRBJ1-5; 9 bases fit TRBD1. This CDR3 is built from 16 residues. Germline V lookup: CDR1 KGHDR, CDR2 SFDVKD. With V trimmed by 5 bases and J by 4 bases, 8 bases remained unmatched. CDR3 nucleotides: TGTGCCACCAGTGGATCCATCGGGACAGGGAATCAGCCCCAGCATTTT. Its protein is CATSGSIGTGNQPQHF.

The gene calls are TRBV20-1 and TRBJ2-7, with 12 nucleotides matching TRBD2. CDR3 length equals 14 residues. CDR1 is DFQATT and CDR2 is SNEGSKA in the germline V gene (reference sequence). V dropped 6 bases and J dropped 3; count of bases not matched to a gene: 6. The CDR3 reads CSAILLAGGYEQYF. Here the CDR3 DNA reads TGCAGTGCCATCCTACTAGCGGGAGGCTACGAGCAGTACTTC.

This clonotype has more than one count but fewer than ten. The chain joins TRBV19 to TRBJ2-2; TRBD2 is a possible D gene (6 bases). Trimming removed 6 bases from V and 7 bases from J, with 21 bases in between. CDR3 length: 16 amino acids. Germline V gives CDR1 LNHDA, CDR2 SQIVND (reference sequence). The CDR3 here is CASRPGLPLEGGELFF. The CDR3 DNA reads TGTGCCAGTAGACCCGGACTACCTCTTGAGGGCGGGGAGCTGTTTTTT.

J is TRBJ2-6 and V is TRBV6-1, with D maybe TRBD2 (5 bases). Trimming took off 7 bases at V and 0 bases at J, with 10 bases between the two ends. The CDR3 has 15 residues. CDR1 is MNHNS, CDR2 SASEGT, per germline. The CDR3 protein is CASKPGNSGANVLTF. The CDR3 DNA follows: TGTGCCAGCAAACCCGGGAACTCTGGGGCCAACGTCCTGACTTTC.

This clonotype was seen only a few times. The rearrangement uses TRBV19 and TRBJ1-2; no clear D gene. The germline V gene encodes CDR1 LNHDA and CDR2 SQIVND (reference sequence). This CDR3 is built from 14 residues. V lost 8 bases and J 4 bases, leaving 17 bases between the germline ends. The chain's CDR3 is CASGRGKDSYGYTF. The CDR3, as DNA: TGTGCCAGTGGGCGAGGGAAAGACTCCTATGGCTACACCTTC.

As concerns this clonotype: One end of the junction is discordant with germline, which a read error may explain. CDR3 protein: CASSNHGRGLAGETGELLF. The CDR3 DNA is TGTGCCAGCAGTAACCATGGGAGGGGGCTAGCGGGAGAGACCGGGGAGCTGCTTTTT. The chain combines TRBV12-3 or TRBV12-4 with TRBJ2-2; 10 nucleotides align to TRBD2. The CDR3 contains 19 residues.

This clonotype was seen repeatedly, ten times or more. V gene TRBV7-2 combines with J gene TRBJ1-1, with TRBD1 matching 11 bases. Germline V CDR1 and CDR2: SGHTA, FQGNSA. J was trimmed by 4 bases and V by 5 bases; bases with no gene match: 9. The CDR3 loop spans 16 amino acids. The CDR3 reads CASSPRRTGGFTEAFF. The CDR3 nucleotides read TGTGCCAGCAGCCCCCGTCGGACAGGGGGCTTCACTGAAGCTTTCTTT.

This clonotype occurred many times. The rearrangement uses TRBV11-2 and TRBJ1-1; D unresolved. This CDR3 contains 14 residues. CDR1 and CDR2 (germline): SGHAT, FQNNGV. Deletions cut 4 bases from V and 2 bases from J, with 11 bases between. The CDR3 is CASSSLTRNTEAFF. CDR3 coding DNA: TGTGCCAGCAGCTCCTTGACAAGAAACACTGAAGCTTTCTTT.

The chain is built from TRBV9 and TRBJ2-1; 11 bases align to TRBD1. The CDR3 sequence is 16 residues long. J lost 12 bases, V lost 4 bases, and 15 bases had no gene match. Germline CDR1 is SGDLS and CDR2 is YYNGEE. The CDR3 DNA is TGTGCCAGCAGCCCTCGCTCTCGGGACAGGGGGGGGGGGCAGTTCTTC. This encodes CASSPRSRDRGGGQFF.

This clonotype was observed a few times. Just one base apart from a much larger clone, this may be a read error. V gene TRBV11-2 combines with J gene TRBJ1-2; unclear D gene. CDR3 length equals 15 residues. Germline CDR1 is SGHAT and CDR2 is FQNNGV. V was clipped by 5 bases and J by 8 bases, with 21 bases between them. The DNA for the CDR3 is TGTGCCAGCAGCACACCCCACCGTGAAGTCCCCGGCTACACCTTC. Amino acid sequence: CASSTPHREVPGYTF.

There are a few counts of this clonotype. V usage is TRBV19 and J usage is TRBJ1-1; weak D call: TRBD1 (5 bases). The CDR3 contains 14 residues. Trimming pared 4 bases from V and 4 bases from J, leaving 13 bases between. Germline V gene data show CDR1 as LNHDA and CDR2 as SQIVND (reference sequence). The CDR3 spells CASSSGAWSTEAFF. DNA for the CDR3: TGTGCCAGTAGTAGTGGGGCGTGGAGCACTGAAGCTTTCTTT.

This clonotype was detected many times. This sequence joins TRBV6-2 or TRBV6-3 and TRBJ2-7; TRBD2 aligns across 10 bases. V was pared by 5 bases and J by 0 bases, with 10 bases of the junction left unmatched. The CDR3 runs 17 residues. Germline CDR1 reads MNHEY; CDR2 reads SVGEGT. CDR3 residues: CASSTRTSGPSSYEQYF. CDR3 nucleotides: TGTGCCAGCAGTACAAGGACTAGCGGTCCTAGCTCCTACGAGCAGTACTTC.